The 32 T cell receptor beta chains listed next were all sequenced from one sample in a study of blood T cell repertoires in COVID-19. Profiling relied on immunoSEQ multiplex PCR, and the TCRdb table lists in-frame clones only, not all of them. Here the sample spans around 230,000 clones, 88% being singletons. The specimen was peripheral blood. These receptors were collected from a man in his forties or fifties with acute or convalescent COVID-19.

This chain links TRBV24-1 with TRBJ1-2, with 7 bases that match TRBD1. There are 13 residues in the CDR3. Germline values: CDR1 KGHDR, CDR2 SFDVKD. V lost 6 bases to trimming and J lost 2 bases; unmatched junction nucleotides: 2. CDR3 DNA: TGTGCCACCAGTACGGACAGGAACTATGGCTACACCTTC. The encoded protein is CATSTDRNYGYTF.

The V call is TRBV4-3, the J call TRBJ2-7, with 8 bases identical to TRBD2. The CDR3 loop spans 17 amino acids. V lost 0 bases to trimming and J lost 4 bases; unmatched junction nucleotides: 11. The germline V gene encodes CDR1 LGHNA and CDR2 YSLEER. CDR3 in DNA: TGCGCCAGCAGCCAAGAGTCGTCGGGACTAGGGTCTTACGAGCAGTACTTC. Protein sequence: CASSQESSGLGSYEQYF.

This clone has only one observation. This chain uses TRBV7-8 with TRBJ2-2; a possible D gene is TRBD2 (5 bases). CDR3 length equals 16 residues. V was trimmed by 5 bases and J by 0 bases, leaving 13 bases between them. Germline V gives CDR1 SGHVS, CDR2 FQNEAQ. DNA of the CDR3: TGTGCCAGCAGCCTTAGACGGGGTGCGAACACCGGGGAGCTGTTTTTT. It encodes CASSLRRGANTGELFF.

The chain links TRBV10-3 to TRBJ2-5; 7 nucleotides align to TRBD2. The junction had 6 bases not matched to a gene; V was cut back by 3 bases and J by 2 bases. This CDR3 comprises 15 residues. Germline V gene lookup returns CDR1 ENHRY and CDR2 SYGVKD. DNA for the CDR3: TGTGCCATCAGTGACCCCGGGACTAATCAAGAGACCCAGTACTTC. Protein product: CAISDPGTNQETQYF.

This chain links TRBV2 with TRBJ1-3; 7 bases agree with TRBD1. V was clipped by 11 bases and J by 0 bases; unmatched bases: 13. The germline V gene has CDR1 SNHLY and CDR2 FYNNEI. The CDR3 is 16 amino acids. CDR3: CAGSRGQLHSGNTIYF. The CDR3 bases are TGTGCCGGGTCCCGGGGACAGCTCCACTCTGGAAACACCATATATTTT.

The chain combines TRBV5-1 with TRBJ2-7; tentatively, D is TRBD1 (5 bases). This CDR3 contains 13 residues. The V gene's germline CDR1 is SGHRS and CDR2 YFSETQ. Trimming cost V 3 bases and J 7 bases, with 14 bases left between them. CDR3 sequence: CASSSQQAGEQYF. The CDR3 DNA is TGCGCCAGCAGCTCGCAACAGGCAGGGGAGCAGTACTTC.

The V call is TRBV30, the J call TRBJ2-2; D unresolved. The germline gives CDR1 GTSNPN, CDR2 SVGIG (reference sequence). The CDR3 has 13 amino acids. Trimming removed 3 bases at V and 1 base at J, with 6 bases between. CDR3 nucleotide sequence: TGTGCCTGGAGCGAACAGAACACCGGGGAGCTGTTTTTT. Its translation: CAWSEQNTGELFF.

This clone appeared once. This chain links TRBV7-2 with TRBJ2-7; 8 bases match TRBD1. In germline, CDR1 is SGHTA, CDR2 FQGNSA. The V segment lost 4 bases and the J segment 3 bases; nucleotides outside the gene matches: 2. The CDR3 contains 13 residues. The CDR3 spells CASSSDRGYEQYF. The DNA of the CDR3 is TGTGCCAGCAGCTCTGACAGGGGCTACGAGCAGTACTTC.

The chain carries TRBV18 and TRBJ1-2; TRBD1 matches at 7 bases. Germline V lookup: CDR1 KGHSH, CDR2 LQKENI. J lost 1 base, V lost 4 bases, and 3 bases had no gene match. The CDR3 has 14 amino acids. CDR3 nucleotides: TGTGCCAGCTCACGCAGGGACAGTAACTATGGCTACACCTTC. It is translated as CASSRRDSNYGYTF.

This clone occurred a few times. This sequence joins TRBV18 and TRBJ1-4; the D is unclear. The V gene's germline CDR1 is KGHSH and CDR2 LQKENI. The CDR3 runs 14 residues. V lost 1 base and J lost 5, with 8 bases in between. CDR3 in amino acids: CASSPRAENEKLFF. CDR3 sequence (DNA): TGTGCCAGCTCACCACGGGCAGAGAATGAAAAACTGTTTTTT.

J is TRBJ2-1 and V is TRBV19, with D perhaps matching TRBD1 (5 bases). Germline V gene data show CDR1 as LNHDA and CDR2 as SQIVND (reference sequence). The V gene lost 4 bases and the J gene lost 5 bases, with 9 bases spanning the gap. CDR3 length: 13 amino acids. The DNA of the CDR3 is TGTGCCAGTAGTAAGGCAGGGAACAATGAGCAGTTCTTC. Translating gives CASSKAGNNEQFF.

V is TRBV5-1 and J is TRBJ2-1; TRBD1 matches at 9 bases. Germline CDR1 SGHRS, CDR2 YFSETQ. The CDR3 runs to 15 residues. Trimming removed 2 bases from V and 6 bases from J; junction bases left unmatched: 6. The DNA for the CDR3 is TGCGCCAGCAGCTTAGCGGGACAGGGATTCAATGAGCAGTTCTTC. Amino acid sequence: CASSLAGQGFNEQFF.

The V gene is TRBV28, the J gene TRBJ1-6; D is ambiguous. Germline-derived CDR1 and CDR2 are MDHEN and SYDVKM. The CDR3 length is 14 residues. Trimming took 2 bases from V and 7 from J, leaving 9 bases between them. This CDR3 is CASSLEVLNSPLHF. The CDR3 DNA is TGTGCCAGCAGTTTAGAGGTTCTCAATTCACCCCTCCACTTT.

This chain links TRBV3-1 (or the pseudogene TRBV3-2) with TRBJ1-4; D might be TRBD1 (6 bases). Germline V CDR1 and CDR2: LGHDT, YNNKEL (reference sequence). This CDR3 has 14 amino acids. Trimming took 7 bases from V and 0 from J, leaving 9 bases between them. The CDR3 region has the DNA TGTGCCAGCACCCGACAGGCAACTAATGAAAAACTGTTTTTT. This sequence encodes CASTRQATNEKLFF.

This chain connects TRBV27 to TRBJ2-7, with TRBD2 matching over 12 bases. Trimming removed 7 bases from V and 0 bases from J; junction bases left unmatched: 4. Germline loops: CDR1 MNHEY, CDR2 SMNVEV (reference sequence). This CDR3 spans 15 amino acids. CDR3 sequence reads: CASTSGRASSYEQYF. For the CDR3, the DNA is TGTGCCAGCACTAGCGGGAGGGCAAGCTCCTACGAGCAGTACTTC.

This clone has only one observation. The genes are TRBV4-2 and TRBJ2-3; TRBD1 is a possible D gene (6 bases). This CDR3 comprises 16 residues. CDR1 LGHNA and CDR2 YNFKEQ come from the germline V gene. V lost 10 bases and J 8 bases, leaving 28 bases between the germline ends. The CDR3 DNA reads as TGTGCCATCACCACCGACAGGCACTCAGACAAAGCTACGCAGTATTTT. Amino acid sequence: CAITTDRHSDKATQYF.

The rearrangement joins TRBV6-5 to TRBJ1-6; TRBD1 matches 8 bases. Per germline, CDR1 MNHEY and CDR2 SVGAGI. The CDR3 covers 15 residues. V dropped 6 bases and J dropped 8; count of bases not matched to a gene: 9. Here the CDR3 DNA reads TGTGCCAGCAGAGAGCAGGGGGCTTGGGATTCACCCCTCCACTTT. As protein: CASREQGAWDSPLHF.

The V and J genes are TRBV27 and TRBJ2-7; TRBD1 matches at 9 bases. The CDR3 covers 15 residues. Germline V gene data show CDR1 as MNHEY and CDR2 as SMNVEV (reference sequence). V gave up 6 bases and J gave up 1 base; unmatched junction bases: 7. In DNA form, the CDR3 reads TGTGCCAGCAGATGGGGACAGGGCTCATCCTACGAGCAGTACTTC. Protein product: CASRWGQGSSYEQYF.

The chain's CDR3 is CATSRDQGANTEAFF. DNA for the CDR3: TGTGCCACCAGCAGAGATCAGGGGGCGAACACTGAAGCTTTCTTT. This chain links TRBV15 with TRBJ1-1; 8 nucleotides align to TRBD1. With V trimmed by 0 bases and J by 1 base, 1 base remained unmatched. Germline-derived CDR1 and CDR2 are LNHNV and YYDKDF (reference sequence). The CDR3 is made up of 15 amino acids.

Ten or more counts support this clone. The J gene is TRBJ2-7, the V gene TRBV4-2; the match to TRBD1 covers 8 bases. The CDR3 runs to 15 residues. Germline CDR1 reads LGHNA; CDR2 reads YNFKEQ. Unmatched junction bases numbered 9, after V lost 5 bases and J lost 3 bases. CDR3: CASSFLTGARYEQYF. CDR3 in DNA: TGTGCCAGCAGCTTTCTGACAGGGGCACGCTACGAGCAGTACTTC.

This clone was observed once. The rearrangement uses TRBV6-2 or TRBV6-3 and TRBJ1-6; D may be TRBD1 (5 bases). The CDR3 sequence is 14 residues long. CDR1 is MNHEY and CDR2 is SVGEGT in the germline V gene. Trimming took off 5 bases at V and 8 bases at J, with 13 bases between the two ends. The CDR3 here is CASSRGGSHSPLHF. For the CDR3, the DNA is TGTGCCAGCAGTAGGGGCGGATCGCATTCACCCCTCCACTTT.

J is TRBJ1-5 and V is TRBV19; D might be TRBD1 (5 bases). Trimming stripped 7 bases from V and 0 bases from J, with 22 bases between. CDR1 is LNHDA, CDR2 SQIVND, per germline (reference sequence). The CDR3 length is 18 residues. In nucleotides, the CDR3 is TGTGCCAGTACCCTTAAGGGGCCCTCCCAGTATAGCAATCAGCCCCAGCATTTT. This translates into CASTLKGPSQYSNQPQHF. Complete variable domain (other parts from reference TRBV19 and TRBJ1-5): DGGITQSPKYLFRKEGQNVTLSCEQNLNHDAMYWYRQDPGQGLRLIYYSQIVNDFQKGDIAEGYSVSREKKESFPLTVTSAQKNPTAFYLCASTLKGPSQYSNQPQHFGDGTRLSIL.

The genes are TRBV6-1 and TRBJ2-7; TRBD1 aligns across 7 bases. V dropped 1 base and J dropped 3; count of bases not matched to a gene: 3. The length of the CDR3 is 14 residues. Germline V gene lookup returns CDR1 MNHNS and CDR2 SASEGT. CDR3 residues: CASSEGQGIYEQYF. CDR3 sequence (DNA): TGTGCCAGCAGTGAAGGACAGGGTATCTACGAGCAGTACTTC.

V usage is TRBV9 and J usage is TRBJ2-7; 9 bases fit TRBD1. Trimming cost V 3 bases and J 0 bases; bases outside gene matches: 4. Germline V CDR1 and CDR2: SGDLS, YYNGEE. The CDR3 covers 15 residues. For the CDR3, the DNA is TGTGCCAGCAGCGCCGGACAGGGGCCCTCCTACGAGCAGTACTTC. Protein: CASSAGQGPSYEQYF.

In its sample, this clone was seen a few times. The chain uses TRBV29-1 and TRBJ2-1; 7 bases are shared with TRBD1. Looked up from germline, CDR1 is SQVTM and CDR2 is ANQGSEA. The CDR3 is 11 amino acids. With 7 bases clipped from V and 9 bases from J, the junction kept 6 bases outside the gene matches. This CDR3 reads CSGVQGSEQFF. The CDR3, as DNA: TGCAGCGGAGTACAGGGGAGTGAGCAGTTCTTC.

This chain connects TRBV7-2 to TRBJ2-7; 10 positions agree with TRBD2. The germline V gene has CDR1 SGHTA and CDR2 FQGNSA. The CDR3 has 12 residues. V shed 5 bases and J 7 bases; nucleotides not matched to a gene: 2. The CDR3 DNA sequence: TGTGCCAGCAGCACGGGACTAGCGGAGCAGTACTTC. Amino acids: CASSTGLAEQYF.

The rearrangement joins TRBV19 to TRBJ2-7, with 8 nucleotides matching TRBD1. Germline CDR1 and CDR2: LNHDA and SQIVND (reference sequence). The CDR3 covers 14 residues. V shed 3 bases and J 2 bases; nucleotides not matched to a gene: 3. CDR3: CASSITGGTYEQYF. CDR3 nucleotides: TGTGCCAGTAGTATTACAGGGGGGACCTACGAGCAGTACTTC.

A single count supports this clone. The junction does not match germline at one end; this may be a read error. The V gene is TRBV7-9, the J gene TRBJ1-5, with D possibly matching TRBD1 (5 bases). The CDR3 covers 15 residues. Per the germline V gene, CDR1 is SEHNR and CDR2 is FQNEAQ (reference sequence). The CDR3: CATSSEGTANQPQHF. The CDR3 DNA reads as TGTGCCACCAGCTCCGAGGGGACTGCGAATCAGCCCCAGCATTTT.

This rearrangement joins TRBV5-1 to TRBJ2-2; D remains ambiguous. The CDR3 sequence is 14 residues long. Germline loops: CDR1 SGHRS, CDR2 YFSETQ. V lost 1 base, J lost 7 bases, and 11 bases lay in between. The CDR3 loop is CASSLRGPGGELFF. CDR3 sequence (DNA): TGCGCCAGCAGCTTGAGAGGCCCCGGCGGGGAGCTGTTTTTT.

This clone occurred once. This chain joins TRBV11-3 and TRBJ2-2; TRBD2 is a possible D gene (5 bases). In germline, CDR1 is SGHNT, CDR2 YENEEA. Trimming took 2 bases from V and 6 from J, leaving 13 bases between them. This CDR3 has 15 residues. The CDR3 sequence is CASSLNPEAAGELFF. As DNA, the CDR3 is TGTGCCAGCAGCTTAAATCCCGAAGCGGCCGGGGAGCTGTTTTTT.

V usage is TRBV5-1 and J usage is TRBJ1-4; D is ambiguous. CDR1 is SGHRS, CDR2 YFSETQ, per germline. This CDR3 is 17 amino acids long. The V gene lost 2 bases and the J gene lost 7 bases, with 21 bases spanning the gap. CDR3 sequence: CASSFGLAHLEGEKLFF. CDR3 bases: TGCGCCAGCAGCTTCGGTTTAGCGCACCTAGAAGGTGAAAAACTGTTTTTT.

This clone showed up just a few times. The CDR3 DNA sequence: TGTGCCAGCAGCTTTCGACAGGGGGCCCATCAGCCCCAGCATTTT. It translates to CASSFRQGAHQPQHF. This sequence joins TRBV7-3 and TRBJ1-5; TRBD1 matches at 10 bases. CDR1 SGHTA and CDR2 FQGTGA come from the germline V gene. This CDR3 spans 15 amino acids. J was trimmed by 5 bases and V by 3 bases; bases with no gene match: 4.